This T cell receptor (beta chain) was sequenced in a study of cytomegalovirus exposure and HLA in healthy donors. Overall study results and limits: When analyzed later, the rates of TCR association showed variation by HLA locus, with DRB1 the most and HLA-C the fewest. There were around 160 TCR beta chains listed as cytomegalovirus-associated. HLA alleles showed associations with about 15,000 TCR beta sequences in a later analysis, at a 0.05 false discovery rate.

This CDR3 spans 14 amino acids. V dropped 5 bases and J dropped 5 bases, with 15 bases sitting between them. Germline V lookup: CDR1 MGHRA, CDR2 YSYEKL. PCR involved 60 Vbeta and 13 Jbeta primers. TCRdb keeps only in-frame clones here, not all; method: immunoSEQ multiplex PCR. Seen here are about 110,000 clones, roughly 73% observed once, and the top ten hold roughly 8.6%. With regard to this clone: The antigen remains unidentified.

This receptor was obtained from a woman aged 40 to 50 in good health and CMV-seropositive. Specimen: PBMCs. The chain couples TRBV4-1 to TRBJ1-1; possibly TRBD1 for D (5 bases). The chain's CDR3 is CASSFRSGGTEAFF. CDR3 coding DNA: TGCGCCAGCAGCTTCCGGTCGGGGGGTACTGAAGCTTTCTTT.